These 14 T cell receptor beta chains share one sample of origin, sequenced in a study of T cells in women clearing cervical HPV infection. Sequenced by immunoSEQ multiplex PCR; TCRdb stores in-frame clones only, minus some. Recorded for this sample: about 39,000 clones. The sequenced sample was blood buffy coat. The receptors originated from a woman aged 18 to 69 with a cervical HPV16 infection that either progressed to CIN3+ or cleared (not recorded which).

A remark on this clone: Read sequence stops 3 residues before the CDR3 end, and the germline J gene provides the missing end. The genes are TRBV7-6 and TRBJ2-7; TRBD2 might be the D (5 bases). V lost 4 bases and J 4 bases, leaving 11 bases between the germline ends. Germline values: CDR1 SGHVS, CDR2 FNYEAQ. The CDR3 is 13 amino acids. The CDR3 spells CASSSGRTYEQYF. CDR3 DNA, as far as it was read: TGTGCCAGCAGCTCCGGACGGACTTACGAG.

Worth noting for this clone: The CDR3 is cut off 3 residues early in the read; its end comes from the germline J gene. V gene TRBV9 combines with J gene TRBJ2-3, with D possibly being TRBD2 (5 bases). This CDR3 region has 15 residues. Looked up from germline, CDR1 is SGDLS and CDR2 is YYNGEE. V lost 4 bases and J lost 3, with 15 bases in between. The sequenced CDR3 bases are TGTGCCAGCAGCCTGACTATCGCTTCGACAGATACG. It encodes CASSLTIASTDT. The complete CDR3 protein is CASSLTIASTDTQYF.

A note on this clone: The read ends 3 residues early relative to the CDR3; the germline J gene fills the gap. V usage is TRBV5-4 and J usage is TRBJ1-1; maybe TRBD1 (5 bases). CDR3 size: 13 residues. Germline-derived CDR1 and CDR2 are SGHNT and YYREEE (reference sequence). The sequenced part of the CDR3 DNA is TGTGCCAGCAGTAAGGCAGGGAAAGAGTTG. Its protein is CASSKAGKEL. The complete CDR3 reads CASSKAGKELAFF.

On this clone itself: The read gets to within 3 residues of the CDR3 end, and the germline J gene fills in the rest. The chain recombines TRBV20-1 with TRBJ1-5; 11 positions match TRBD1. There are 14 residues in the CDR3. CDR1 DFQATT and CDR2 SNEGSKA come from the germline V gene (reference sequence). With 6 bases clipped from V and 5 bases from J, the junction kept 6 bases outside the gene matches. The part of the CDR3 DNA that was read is TGCAGTGCACCGGACAGGGGGCTTTATCAGCCC. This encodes CSAPDRGLYQP. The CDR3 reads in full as CSAPDRGLYQPQHF.

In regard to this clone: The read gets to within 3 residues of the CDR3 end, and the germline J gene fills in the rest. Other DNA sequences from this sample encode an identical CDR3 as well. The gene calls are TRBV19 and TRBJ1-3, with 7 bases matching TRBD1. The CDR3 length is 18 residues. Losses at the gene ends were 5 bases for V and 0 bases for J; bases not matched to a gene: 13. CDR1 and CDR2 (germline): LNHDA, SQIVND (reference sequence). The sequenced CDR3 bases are TGTGCCAGTAGTCCCGGGACAGAAACTTTCAGCTCTGGAAACACC. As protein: CASSPGTETFSSGNT. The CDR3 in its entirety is CASSPGTETFSSGNTIYF.

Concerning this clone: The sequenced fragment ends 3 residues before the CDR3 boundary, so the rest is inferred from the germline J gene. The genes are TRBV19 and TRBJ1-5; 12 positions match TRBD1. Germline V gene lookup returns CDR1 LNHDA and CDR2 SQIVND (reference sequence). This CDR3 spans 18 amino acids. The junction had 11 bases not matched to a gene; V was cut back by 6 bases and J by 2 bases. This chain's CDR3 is CASSTGTGGLEGNQPQHF. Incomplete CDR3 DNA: TGTGCCAGTAGCACCGGGACAGGGGGCTTAGAAGGCAATCAGCCC.

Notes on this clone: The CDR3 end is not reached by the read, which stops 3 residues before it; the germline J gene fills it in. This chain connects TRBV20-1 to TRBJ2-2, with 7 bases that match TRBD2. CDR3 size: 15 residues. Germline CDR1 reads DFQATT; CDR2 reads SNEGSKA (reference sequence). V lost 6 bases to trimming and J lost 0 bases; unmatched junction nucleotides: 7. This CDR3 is CSAPRGGTNTGELFF. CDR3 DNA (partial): TGCAGTGCCCCCCGCGGGGGAACGAACACCGGGGAG.

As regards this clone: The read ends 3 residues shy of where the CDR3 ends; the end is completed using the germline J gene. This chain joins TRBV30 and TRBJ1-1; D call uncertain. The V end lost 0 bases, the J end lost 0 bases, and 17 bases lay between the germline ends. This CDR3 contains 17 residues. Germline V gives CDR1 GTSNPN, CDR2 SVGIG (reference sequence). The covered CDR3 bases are TGTGCCTGGAGTGTTGGATTTTTTGGCGGGATGAACACTGAA. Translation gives CAWSVGFFGGMNTE. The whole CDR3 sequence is CAWSVGFFGGMNTEAFF.

CDR3 bases read: TGTGCCAGTAGTTCTAGGGGGCGCGGAACTGAA. Its protein is CASSSRGRGTE. The whole CDR3 protein reads CASSSRGRGTEAFF. The chain uses TRBV19 and TRBJ1-1; TRBD1 agrees at 7 bases. The read ends 3 residues shy of where the CDR3 ends; the end is completed using the germline J gene. This CDR3 comprises 14 residues. Germline CDR1 and CDR2: LNHDA and SQIVND (reference sequence). Trimming cost V 5 bases and J 5 bases; bases outside gene matches: 8.

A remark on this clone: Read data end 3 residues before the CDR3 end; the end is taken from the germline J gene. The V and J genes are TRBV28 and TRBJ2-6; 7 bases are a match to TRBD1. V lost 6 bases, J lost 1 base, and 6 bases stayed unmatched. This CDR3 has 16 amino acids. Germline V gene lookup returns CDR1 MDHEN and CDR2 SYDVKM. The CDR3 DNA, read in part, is TGTGCCAGCAGACCAACGACAGGGTCTGGGGCCAACGTC. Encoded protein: CASRPTTGSGANV. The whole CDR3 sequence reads CASRPTTGSGANVLTF.

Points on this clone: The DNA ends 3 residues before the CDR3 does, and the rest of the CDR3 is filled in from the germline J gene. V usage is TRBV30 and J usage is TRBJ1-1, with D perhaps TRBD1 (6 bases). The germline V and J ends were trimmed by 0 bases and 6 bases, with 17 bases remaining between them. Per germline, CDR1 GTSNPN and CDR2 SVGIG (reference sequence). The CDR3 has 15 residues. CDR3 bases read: TGTGCCTGGAGTGTTTGTCGACAGGTCAACCCTGAA. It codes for CAWSVCRQVNPE. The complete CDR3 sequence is CAWSVCRQVNPEAFF.

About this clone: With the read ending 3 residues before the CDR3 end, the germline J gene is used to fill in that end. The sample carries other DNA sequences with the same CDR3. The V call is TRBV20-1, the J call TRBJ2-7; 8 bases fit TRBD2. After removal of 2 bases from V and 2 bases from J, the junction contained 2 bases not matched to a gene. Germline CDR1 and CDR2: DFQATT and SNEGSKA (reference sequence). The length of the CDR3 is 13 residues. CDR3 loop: CSARTGGAYEQYF. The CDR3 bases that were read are TGCAGTGCTAGAACGGGAGGGGCCTACGAG.

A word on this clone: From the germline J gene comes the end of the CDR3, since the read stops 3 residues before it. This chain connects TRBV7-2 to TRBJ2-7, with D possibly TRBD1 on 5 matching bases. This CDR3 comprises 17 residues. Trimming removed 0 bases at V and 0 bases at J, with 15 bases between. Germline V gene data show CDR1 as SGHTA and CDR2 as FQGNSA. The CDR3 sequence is CASSLAGAGRSSYEQYF. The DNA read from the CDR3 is TGTGCCAGCAGCTTAGCAGGGGCAGGTCGATCCTCCTACGAG.

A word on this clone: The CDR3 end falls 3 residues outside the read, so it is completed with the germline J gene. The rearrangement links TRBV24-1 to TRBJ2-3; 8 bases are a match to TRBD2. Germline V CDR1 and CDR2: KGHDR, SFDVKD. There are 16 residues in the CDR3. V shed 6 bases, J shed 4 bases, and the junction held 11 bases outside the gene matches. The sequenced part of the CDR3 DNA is TGTGCCACCAGTCCGGGGGGGTATAGTGTAGCAGATACG. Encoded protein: CATSPGGYSVADT. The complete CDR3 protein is CATSPGGYSVADTQYF.